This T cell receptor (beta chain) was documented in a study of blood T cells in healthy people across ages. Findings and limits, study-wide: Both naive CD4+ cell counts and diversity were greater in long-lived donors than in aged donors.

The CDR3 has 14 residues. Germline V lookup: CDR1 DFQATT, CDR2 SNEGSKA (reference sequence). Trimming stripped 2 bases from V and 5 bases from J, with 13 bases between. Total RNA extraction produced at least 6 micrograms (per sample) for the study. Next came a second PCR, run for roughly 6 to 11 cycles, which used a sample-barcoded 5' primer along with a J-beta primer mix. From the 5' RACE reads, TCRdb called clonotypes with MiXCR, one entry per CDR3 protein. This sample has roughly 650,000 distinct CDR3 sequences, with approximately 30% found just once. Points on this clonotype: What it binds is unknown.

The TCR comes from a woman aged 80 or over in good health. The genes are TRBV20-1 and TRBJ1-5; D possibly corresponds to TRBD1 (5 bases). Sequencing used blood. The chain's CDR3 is CSARRGLVDQPQHF. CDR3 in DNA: TGCAGTGCTAGACGGGGACTTGTTGATCAGCCCCAGCATTTT.